This TCR beta chain was documented in a study of cytomegalovirus exposure and HLA in healthy donors. Study-level points and caveats: Most subjects had HLA-A and HLA-B alleles reportedly predicted accurately by TCR beta sequences.

Germline CDR1 reads MGHRA; CDR2 reads YSYEKL. This CDR3 is 14 amino acids long. The V gene lost 3 bases and the J gene lost 4 bases, with 12 bases spanning the gap. As regards this clone: Its antigen is not identified.

Though nominally healthy at sampling, donors likely had unrecorded immune exposures. The study ran its PCR with 60 Vbeta and 13 Jbeta primers. This table comes from immunoSEQ multiplex PCR, and its TCRdb copy is limited to in-frame clones, with some not included. In the table there are approximately 190,000 clones, approximately 86% of which are singletons. This sequence originates from a boy aged 2-9 years in good health and CMV-seronegative. The sample was PBMCs. This chain uses TRBV4-1 with TRBJ2-5, with D perhaps TRBD1 (7 bases). CDR3 in DNA: TGCGCCAGCAGCCACACTCAGGGGGGAGAGACCCAGTACTTC. This encodes CASSHTQGGETQYF.